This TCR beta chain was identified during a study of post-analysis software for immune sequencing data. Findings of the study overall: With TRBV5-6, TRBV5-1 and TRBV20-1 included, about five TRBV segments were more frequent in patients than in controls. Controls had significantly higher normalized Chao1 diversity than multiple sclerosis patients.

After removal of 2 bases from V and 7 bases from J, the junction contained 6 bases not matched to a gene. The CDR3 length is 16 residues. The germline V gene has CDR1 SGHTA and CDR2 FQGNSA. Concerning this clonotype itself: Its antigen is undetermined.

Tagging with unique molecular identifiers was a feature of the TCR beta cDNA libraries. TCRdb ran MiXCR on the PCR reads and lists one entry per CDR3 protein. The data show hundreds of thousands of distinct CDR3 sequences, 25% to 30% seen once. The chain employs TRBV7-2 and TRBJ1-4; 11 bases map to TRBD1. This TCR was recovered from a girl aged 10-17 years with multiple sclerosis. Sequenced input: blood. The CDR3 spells CASSLFSGTGGEKLFF. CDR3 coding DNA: TGTGCCAGCAGCTTATTCTCCGGGACAGGGGGTGAAAAACTGTTTTTT. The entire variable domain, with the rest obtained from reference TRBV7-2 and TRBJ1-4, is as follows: GAGVSQSPSNKVTEKGKDVELRCDPISGHTALYWYRQSLGQGLEFLIYFQGNSAPDKSGLPSDRFSAERTGGSVSTLTIQRTQQEDSAVYLCASSLFSGTGGEKLFFGSGTQLSVL.